The 17 T cell receptor beta chains below all came from one sample that was sequenced in a study of beta chain features in type 1 diabetes (dated by TCRdb to 2017 to 2018). Results the study describes overall, beyond this receptor: Type 1 diabetes patients showed a moderate but significant shortening of TCRB CDR3 length in all four CD4+ subsets.

Library prep was done by the immunoSEQ multiplex PCR assay. All of the isolated RNA was reverse transcribed with the High Capacity cDNA Reverse Transcription Kit, so expressed TCRB transcripts were sequenced. Entries here come from immuneACCESS through TCRdb and include only in-frame sequences with V and J called. Some clones fail to appear in such tables; in the studies checked, an unresolved V gene covers under half of the shortfall, and the cause of the remainder is unknown. This sample has fewer than 400,000 clones in its table, and around 8.5% of those were observed once. The ten most abundant clones make up 1% of the sample. Antigen specificity for these receptors is unknown. Source material: central memory CD4+ T cells from blood. These receptors came from a man aged 25 to 40 with type 1 diabetes.

V gene TRBV7-9 combines with J gene TRBJ2-5; 8 nucleotides agree with TRBD1. Germline V gene data show CDR1 as SEHNR and CDR2 as FQNEAQ (reference sequence). The CDR3 totals 17 residues. V was pared by 5 bases and J by 3 bases, with 14 bases of the junction left unmatched. Written as DNA, the CDR3 is TGTGCCAGCAGCAGAGGACAGGGCGGACGGTGGGAAGAGACCCAGTACTTC. This encodes CASSRGQGGRWEETQYF.

This clone was recorded a few times. This chain connects TRBV5-1 to TRBJ1-6; D possibly corresponds to TRBD1 (5 bases). The CDR3 spans 15 residues. Germline-derived CDR1 and CDR2 are SGHRS and YFSETQ. V was trimmed by 3 bases and J by 9 bases, leaving 16 bases between them. CDR3 coding DNA: TGCGCCAGCAGCTACGAGGGGCAGGGAGGTTCACCCCTCCACTTT. Residues: CASSYEGQGGSPLHF. The whole variable domain, filled in from reference TRBV5-1 and TRBJ1-6, reads KAGVTQTPRYLIKTRGQQVTLSCSPISGHRSVSWYQQTPGQGLQFLFEYFSETQRNKGNFPGRFSGRQFSNSRSEMNVSTLELGDSALYLCASSYEGQGGSPLHFGNGTRLTVT.

This clone was observed a few times. This rearrangement joins TRBV29-1 to TRBJ1-1, with 9 nucleotides matching TRBD1. V shed 6 bases, J shed 6 bases, and the junction held 8 bases outside the gene matches. There are 13 residues in the CDR3. CDR1 is SQVTM and CDR2 is ANQGSEA in the germline V gene. CDR3 protein: CSVMGQGVSEAFF. The CDR3 bases are TGCAGCGTCATGGGACAGGGAGTCTCTGAAGCTTTCTTT.

The V and J genes are TRBV30 and TRBJ1-6, with D possibly being TRBD1 (6 bases). Trimming pared 5 bases from V and 3 bases from J, leaving 8 bases between. The CDR3 has 13 residues. The germline V gene encodes CDR1 GTSNPN and CDR2 SVGIG (reference sequence). CDR3 region: CAWGDNYNSPLHF. CDR3 nucleotides: TGTGCCTGGGGGGACAACTATAATTCACCCCTCCACTTT.

This clone has a handful of counts. V and J are TRBV10-3 and TRBJ1-1; perhaps TRBD1 as D (5 bases). Trimming removed 0 bases from V and 0 bases from J, with 11 bases in between. Germline V gives CDR1 ENHRY, CDR2 SYGVKD. The CDR3 spans 16 residues. CDR3: CAISESSGTLNTEAFF. Written as DNA, the CDR3 is TGTGCCATCAGTGAGTCTTCAGGGACGTTGAACACTGAAGCTTTCTTT.

The chain couples TRBV25-1 to TRBJ1-4, with a possible D match to TRBD1 (5 bases). Germline CDR1 is MGHDK and CDR2 is SYGVNS. The CDR3 runs to 15 residues. V gave up 3 bases and J gave up 3 bases, with 11 bases separating them. This CDR3 is CASSDSSGANEKLFF. CDR3 DNA: TGTGCCAGCAGTGATAGTTCGGGGGCTAATGAAAAACTGTTTTTT.

The genes are TRBV25-1 and TRBJ1-2; D is possibly TRBD1 (5 bases). CDR3 size: 13 residues. Deletions cut 3 bases from V and 8 bases from J, with 13 bases between. Per germline, CDR1 MGHDK and CDR2 SYGVNS. For the CDR3, the DNA is TGTGCCAGCAGTGAGCAGGCGGGGGAAGGCTACACCTTC. This translates into CASSEQAGEGYTF.

This clone was seen a few times. V is TRBV6-1 and J is TRBJ2-5; no reliable D call. The CDR3 has 14 residues. V lost 6 bases to trimming and J lost 3 bases, with 14 bases between them. CDR1 MNHNS and CDR2 SASEGT come from the germline V gene. Written as DNA, the CDR3 is TGTGCCAGCAGGAGTACGAACCGGGAAGAGACCCAGTACTTC. It yields the protein CASRSTNREETQYF.

The V gene is TRBV6-5, the J gene TRBJ1-1, with D hard to call. The CDR3 loop spans 13 amino acids. CDR1 and CDR2 (germline): MNHEY, SVGAGI. V was shortened by 5 bases and J by 1 base, with 8 bases between the two germline ends. The CDR3 sequence is CASSMTQNTEAFF. DNA for the CDR3: TGTGCCAGCAGTATGACACAGAACACTGAAGCTTTCTTT.

This clone was counted a few times. Other DNA sequences in the same sample also yield this CDR3. Written as DNA, the CDR3 is TGTGCCAGCAGCCTCCCCCCGGGGACAGGTAATCAGCCCCAGCATTTT. Amino acids: CASSLPPGTGNQPQHF. The chain joins TRBV28 to TRBJ1-5; 8 nucleotides agree with TRBD1. CDR3 size: 16 residues. With V trimmed by 6 bases and J by 4 bases, 11 bases remained unmatched. Germline V gene sequence: CDR1 MDHEN, CDR2 SYDVKM.

This clone was seen a handful of times. The rearrangement uses TRBV28 and TRBJ1-4; a possible D gene is TRBD1 (5 bases). The CDR3 contains 12 residues. V lost 5 bases to trimming and J lost 8 bases, with 9 bases between them. The germline V gene has CDR1 MDHEN and CDR2 SYDVKM. The CDR3, as DNA: TGTGCCAGCAGTGCTCGGGACGAAAAACTGTTTTTT. This encodes CASSARDEKLFF.

V usage is TRBV6-5 and J usage is TRBJ2-7, with D hard to call. The CDR3 totals 16 residues. The germline gives CDR1 MNHEY, CDR2 SVGAGI. Trimming removed 4 bases from V and 4 bases from J, with 20 bases in between. DNA for the CDR3: TGTGCCAGCAGTTTACACTCCTCCGGGCCTGGTTACGAGCAGTACTTC. Its translation: CASSLHSSGPGYEQYF.

There are a few counts of this clone. The chain employs TRBV6-5 and TRBJ1-1; perhaps TRBD1 as D (6 bases). CDR3 length: 13 amino acids. The V end lost 7 bases, the J end lost 4 bases, and 13 bases lay between the germline ends. Germline V gene sequence: CDR1 MNHEY, CDR2 SVGAGI. This chain's CDR3 is CASTLTGSTEAFF. In nucleotides, the CDR3 is TGTGCCAGCACCCTGACAGGTTCCACTGAAGCTTTCTTT.

The chain combines TRBV6-1 with TRBJ1-5; weak D call: TRBD1 (6 bases). This CDR3 contains 16 residues. The germline gives CDR1 MNHNS, CDR2 SASEGT. The V end was cut by 1 base, the J end by 0 bases, with 10 bases between. This CDR3 reads CASSEGDRTSNQPQHF. The CDR3 DNA is TGTGCCAGCAGTGAAGGAGACAGGACTAGCAATCAGCCCCAGCATTTT.

This clone was detected only a few times. The chain employs TRBV6-5 and TRBJ2-2; 9 nucleotides agree with TRBD2. The germline V gene has CDR1 MNHEY and CDR2 SVGAGI. V shed 5 bases and J 6 bases; nucleotides not matched to a gene: 7. The CDR3 spans 15 residues. The CDR3 DNA reads as TGTGCCAGCAGTGGCAGCGGGGGGATAGCCGGGGAGCTGTTTTTT. This sequence encodes CASSGSGGIAGELFF.

This chain joins TRBV7-8 and TRBJ1-1; 7 bases align to TRBD1. CDR3 length: 11 amino acids. Losses at the gene ends were 5 bases for V and 9 bases for J; bases not matched to a gene: 3. Looked up from germline, CDR1 is SGHVS and CDR2 is FQNEAQ. The CDR3 DNA reads TGTGCCAGCAGCATACAGGGGAAAGCTTTCTTT. Its translation is CASSIQGKAFF.

The chain couples TRBV5-1 to TRBJ2-7; D may be TRBD2 (6 bases). V lost 4 bases and J 0 bases, leaving 11 bases between the germline ends. Germline V gene lookup returns CDR1 SGHRS and CDR2 YFSETQ. The CDR3 length is 14 residues. The CDR3 reads CASSGLADSYEQYF. The DNA of the CDR3 is TGCGCCAGCAGCGGGTTAGCGGACTCCTACGAGCAGTACTTC.